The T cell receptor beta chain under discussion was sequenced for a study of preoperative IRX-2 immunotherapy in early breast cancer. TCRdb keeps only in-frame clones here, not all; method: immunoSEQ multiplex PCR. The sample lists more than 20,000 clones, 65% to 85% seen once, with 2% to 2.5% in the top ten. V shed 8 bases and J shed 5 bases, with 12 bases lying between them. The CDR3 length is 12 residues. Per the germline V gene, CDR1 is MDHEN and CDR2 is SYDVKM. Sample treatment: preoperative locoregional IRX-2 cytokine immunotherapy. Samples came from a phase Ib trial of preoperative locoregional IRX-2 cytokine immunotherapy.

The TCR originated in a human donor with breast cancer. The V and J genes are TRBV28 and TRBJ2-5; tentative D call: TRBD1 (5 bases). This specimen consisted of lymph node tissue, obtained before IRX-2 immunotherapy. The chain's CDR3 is CASLSGWETQYF. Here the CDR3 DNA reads TGTGCCAGCCTATCAGGGTGGGAGACCCAGTACTTC. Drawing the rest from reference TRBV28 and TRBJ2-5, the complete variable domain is DVKVTQSSRYLVKRTGEKVFLECVQDMDHENMFWYRQDPGLGLRLIYFSYDVKMKEKGDIPEGYSVSREKKERFSLILESASTNQTSMYLCASLSGWETQYFGPGTRLLVL.